These 23 T cell receptor beta chains were sequenced from one sample in a study of blood T cell repertoires in COVID-19. Measured with immunoSEQ multiplex PCR; TCRdb has only the in-frame clones, and not every one. The sample has more than 65,000 clones, approximately 89% seen once. Sequencing was done on a sample of peripheral blood. The source of these receptors is a human donor in a cohort sampled during active COVID-19.

The chain recombines TRBV28 with TRBJ2-5; the match to TRBD2 covers 7 bases. The CDR3 contains 14 residues. Losses at the gene ends were 7 bases for V and 7 bases for J; bases not matched to a gene: 12. Germline lookup yields CDR1 MDHEN and CDR2 SYDVKM. The CDR3 coding sequence is TGTGCCAGCAAACCTGGGGGGGATAGGGGGACCCAGTACTTC. The encoded protein is CASKPGGDRGTQYF.

This sequence joins TRBV5-1 and TRBJ2-6; maybe TRBD2 (5 bases). Per the germline V gene, CDR1 is SGHRS and CDR2 is YFSETQ. This CDR3 has 16 amino acids. V was cut by 0 bases and J by 4 bases, with 11 bases left in between. The DNA for the CDR3 is TGCGCCAGCAGCTTGGGGGCCCGGAGGGGGGCCAACGTCCTGACTTTC. Encoded protein: CASSLGARRGANVLTF.

The chain combines TRBV28 with TRBJ1-3, with D possibly TRBD1 on 5 matching bases. From germline, CDR1 is MDHEN and CDR2 SYDVKM. Trimming removed 6 bases from V and 8 bases from J, with 17 bases in between. CDR3 length: 14 residues. The CDR3 DNA reads as TGTGCCAGCAGAACCTCGCCGGCCAGGGACACCATATATTTT. It translates to CASRTSPARDTIYF. Variable domain in full (rest from reference TRBV28 and TRBJ1-3): DVKVTQSSRYLVKRTGEKVFLECVQDMDHENMFWYRQDPGLGLRLIYFSYDVKMKEKGDIPEGYSVSREKKERFSLILESASTNQTSMYLCASRTSPARDTIYFGEGSWLTVV.

CDR3 sequence (DNA): TGTGCCAGCAGCTCAAGCGGGGGGTGGACAGATACGCAGTATTTT. This translates into CASSSSGGWTDTQYF. The chain joins TRBV9 to TRBJ2-3; 9 bases agree with TRBD2. This CDR3 has 15 residues. V was pared by 4 bases and J by 3 bases, with 6 bases of the junction left unmatched. Germline V gives CDR1 SGDLS, CDR2 YYNGEE.

This chain connects TRBV28 to TRBJ2-7; TRBD1 is a possible D gene (5 bases). Trimming cost V 5 bases and J 4 bases, with 6 bases left between them. The CDR3 has 11 residues. Germline CDR1 and CDR2: MDHEN and SYDVKM. The CDR3 sequence: CASSAGYEQYF. In nucleotides, the CDR3 is TGTGCCAGCAGTGCAGGGTACGAGCAGTACTTC.

This clone has more than one count but fewer than ten. The rearrangement links TRBV5-6 to TRBJ2-7, with D perhaps matching TRBD2 (6 bases). The length of the CDR3 is 13 residues. V was pared by 0 bases and J by 6 bases, with 10 bases between. Germline V gene sequence: CDR1 SGHDT, CDR2 YYEEEE. CDR3 nucleotides: TGTGCCAGCAGCTTGGGGGGACTTCCCGAGCAGTACTTC. It translates to CASSLGGLPEQYF.

This clone was detected a few times. The V call is TRBV10-3, the J call TRBJ2-7; TRBD1 aligns across 7 bases. Germline assignment: CDR1 ENHRY and CDR2 SYGVKD. This CDR3 has 11 residues. After removal of 9 bases from V and 7 bases from J, the junction contained 6 bases not matched to a gene. Here the CDR3 DNA reads TGTGCCATAGACAGGGCCGGGGAGCAGTACTTC. Translation gives CAIDRAGEQYF.

This chain joins TRBV28 and TRBJ1-2, with D tentatively TRBD1 (6 bases). There are 15 residues in the CDR3. Germline CDR1 and CDR2: MDHEN and SYDVKM. The ends were cut back, 6 bases at V and 4 bases at J, with 18 bases in the middle. The DNA for the CDR3 is TGTGCCAGCAGCTCACCCTTAGACAGGTCCTATGGCTACACCTTC. As protein: CASSSPLDRSYGYTF.

The chain links TRBV10-3 to TRBJ2-6; possibly TRBD2 for D (5 bases). The CDR3 consists of 16 residues. The V end lost 3 bases, the J end lost 0 bases, and 9 bases lay between the germline ends. Looked up from germline, CDR1 is ENHRY and CDR2 is SYGVKD. CDR3 sequence (DNA): TGTGCCATCAGTGAAAAGCGGATCTCTGGGGCCAACGTCCTGACTTTC. It specifies CAISEKRISGANVLTF.

CDR3: CASSHLDRGPSGNTIYF. The CDR3 DNA reads TGCGCCAGCAGCCACTTGGACAGGGGGCCTTCCGGAAACACCATATATTTT. This chain joins TRBV4-1 and TRBJ1-3; TRBD1 matches 11 bases. This CDR3 has 17 residues. V trimming: 3 bases; J trimming: 4 bases; junction bases outside the gene matches: 8. Germline V gene data show CDR1 as MGHRA and CDR2 as YSYEKL.

The V and J genes are TRBV13 and TRBJ2-3, with a possible D match to TRBD2 (5 bases). Between the trimmed V and J ends, which lost 4 bases and 5 bases, there was a span of 19 bases. Germline V gene data show CDR1 as PRHDT and CDR2 as FYEKMQ (reference sequence). This CDR3 has 16 amino acids. CDR3 in amino acids: CASSSFFVGVGDTQYF. As DNA, the CDR3 is TGTGCCAGCAGCTCATTCTTCGTCGGGGTTGGAGATACGCAGTATTTT.

J is TRBJ1-5 and V is TRBV11-2; D uncertain. This CDR3 contains 12 residues. Germline values: CDR1 SGHAT, CDR2 FQNNGV. V lost 3 bases and J lost 6, with 6 bases in between. The CDR3 coding sequence is TGTGCCAGCAGCTTGGAGGGTCAGCCCCAGCATTTT. Translated: CASSLEGQPQHF.

The chain uses TRBV5-1 and TRBJ2-7; 9 positions match TRBD2. V shed 1 base, J shed 7 bases, and the junction held 6 bases outside the gene matches. This CDR3 region has 14 residues. The germline V gene encodes CDR1 SGHRS and CDR2 YFSETQ. CDR3 protein: CASSLYTSGPEQYF. The CDR3 DNA is TGCGCCAGCAGCTTGTATACTAGCGGGCCAGAGCAGTACTTC.

This clone was found a few times. This rearrangement joins TRBV19 to TRBJ1-4; the match to TRBD1 covers 7 bases. J gave up 3 bases and V 8 bases, and 9 bases lay outside the gene matches. Germline CDR1 is LNHDA and CDR2 is SQIVND (reference sequence). The CDR3 is 15 residues long. The CDR3 reads CASSKGGSSNEKLFF. CDR3 in DNA: TGTGCCAGTTCCAAAGGGGGCAGTTCTAATGAAAAACTGTTTTTT.

This chain links TRBV27 with TRBJ1-1, with 8 bases matching TRBD1. Germline V lookup: CDR1 MNHEY, CDR2 SMNVEV (reference sequence). The CDR3 extends over 14 amino acids. The ends lost 6 bases at V and 1 base at J; junction bases unmatched: 4. CDR3: CASRRQGTNTEAFF. CDR3 bases: TGTGCCAGCAGAAGACAGGGGACGAACACTGAAGCTTTCTTT.

The chain links TRBV18 to TRBJ1-6; D may be TRBD1 (6 bases). The germline V gene has CDR1 KGHSH and CDR2 LQKENI. The CDR3 runs to 14 residues. Deletions cut 2 bases from V and 7 bases from J, with 9 bases between. The DNA of the CDR3 is TGTGCCAGCTCACCAGGACAGAGGAATTCACCCCTCCACTTT. As protein: CASSPGQRNSPLHF.

The rearrangement joins TRBV19 to TRBJ2-5; 7 bases agree with TRBD1. Germline V gene sequence: CDR1 LNHDA, CDR2 SQIVND (reference sequence). This CDR3 is built from 15 residues. The V segment lost 5 bases and the J segment 5 bases; nucleotides outside the gene matches: 11. The CDR3 region has the DNA TGTGCCAGTAGTCCCGTCGACAGGGTAGACGAGACCCAGTACTTC. The encoded protein is CASSPVDRVDETQYF.

CDR3 protein: CASSLWDRGNTEAFF. DNA of the CDR3: TGTGCCAGCAGTTTATGGGACAGGGGGAACACTGAAGCTTTCTTT. V is TRBV28 and J is TRBJ1-1, with 9 nucleotides matching TRBD1. With 0 bases clipped from V and 1 base from J, the junction kept 0 bases outside the gene matches. This CDR3 has 15 residues. CDR1 is MDHEN, CDR2 SYDVKM, per germline.

This clone was counted a single time. The gene calls are TRBV2 and TRBJ2-6; D is perhaps TRBD1 (6 bases). The length of the CDR3 is 19 residues. V shed 3 bases and J shed 0 bases, with 18 bases lying between them. The germline V gene has CDR1 SNHLY and CDR2 FYNNEI. CDR3: CASSERKGVVLSGANVLTF. CDR3 nucleotide sequence: TGTGCCAGCAGTGAGCGGAAGGGGGTGGTCCTCTCTGGGGCCAACGTCCTGACTTTC.

This clone occurred a few times. This chain connects TRBV5-4 to TRBJ2-7; TRBD2 matches at 11 bases. The junction had 11 bases not matched to a gene; V was cut back by 2 bases and J by 7 bases. CDR1 SGHNT and CDR2 YYREEE come from the germline V gene (reference sequence). CDR3 length equals 16 residues. The CDR3: CASSFRSGGATGEQYF. The CDR3 coding sequence is TGTGCCAGCAGCTTCCGTAGCGGGGGGGCGACGGGAGAGCAGTACTTC.

The V gene is TRBV24-1, the J gene TRBJ1-4; D is ambiguous. The V end was cut by 5 bases, the J end by 7 bases, with 13 bases between. Per the germline V gene, CDR1 is KGHDR and CDR2 is SFDVKD. CDR3 length: 14 amino acids. Here the CDR3 reads CATSVRTPCEKLFF. The DNA of the CDR3 is TGTGCCACCAGTGTTCGGACTCCTTGTGAAAAACTGTTTTTT.

The chain recombines TRBV29-1 with TRBJ2-4, with 7 bases matching TRBD1. CDR3 length equals 12 residues. V shed 7 bases and J 6 bases; nucleotides not matched to a gene: 6. The germline gives CDR1 SQVTM, CDR2 ANQGSEA. The CDR3 protein is CSAHNRGNIQYF. The CDR3 coding sequence is TGCAGCGCCCACAACAGGGGAAACATTCAGTACTTC.

The chain is built from TRBV4-1 and TRBJ1-5; a possible D gene is TRBD1 (6 bases). The CDR3 length is 15 residues. Germline CDR1 and CDR2: MGHRA and YSYEKL. The germline V and J ends were trimmed by 3 bases and 5 bases, with 14 bases remaining between them. CDR3 in amino acids: CASSQGRDTYQPQHF. CDR3 in DNA: TGCGCCAGCAGCCAGGGGAGGGACACGTATCAGCCCCAGCATTTT.